The sample holds one count of the clone carrying this T cell receptor beta chain. The sample belongs to a study of T cell changes during pregnancy in multiple sclerosis. Clones were read by immunoSEQ multiplex PCR, and TCRdb kept only the in-frame ones, dropping some. The sample contains 28,000 or so clones, 75% to 95% of which appear only once. The CDR3 extends over 15 amino acids. The germline V gene encodes CDR1 GTSNPN and CDR2 SVGIG (reference sequence). The ends were cut back, 3 bases at V and 2 bases at J, with 17 bases in the middle. Sample: CD8+ T cells from peripheral blood mononuclear cells, taken before pregnancy. V usage is TRBV30 and J usage is TRBJ2-7, with D possibly matching TRBD1 (5 bases). This receptor was obtained from a female donor with multiple sclerosis, enrolled in a pregnancy study. CDR3 residues: CAWSRSIDRPYEQYF. The CDR3 DNA is TGTGCCTGGAGCCGGTCTATTGACAGACCCTACGAGCAGTACTTC.